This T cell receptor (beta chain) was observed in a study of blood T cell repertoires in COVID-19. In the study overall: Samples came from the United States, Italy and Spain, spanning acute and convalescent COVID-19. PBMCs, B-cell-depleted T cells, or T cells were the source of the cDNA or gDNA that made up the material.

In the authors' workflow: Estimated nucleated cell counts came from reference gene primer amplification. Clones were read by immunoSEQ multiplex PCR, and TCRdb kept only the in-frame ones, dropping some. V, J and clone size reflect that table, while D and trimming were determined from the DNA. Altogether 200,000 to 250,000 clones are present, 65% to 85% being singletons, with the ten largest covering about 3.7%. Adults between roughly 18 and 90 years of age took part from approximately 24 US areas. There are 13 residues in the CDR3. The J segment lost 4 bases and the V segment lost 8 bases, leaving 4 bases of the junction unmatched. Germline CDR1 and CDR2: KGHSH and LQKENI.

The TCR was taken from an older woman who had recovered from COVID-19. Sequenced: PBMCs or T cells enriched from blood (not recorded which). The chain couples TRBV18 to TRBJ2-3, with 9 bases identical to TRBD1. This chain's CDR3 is CASRGQGADTQYF. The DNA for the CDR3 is TGTGCCAGCCGGGGACAGGGCGCAGATACGCAGTATTTT.